Below, one T cell receptor beta chain is given with its context. Antigen specificity is unknown. This entry is derived from a study of cytomegalovirus exposure and HLA in healthy donors. Study-level results: There were around 160 TCR beta chains listed as cytomegalovirus-associated.

Assay used: immunoSEQ multiplex PCR; TCRdb lists only in-frame clones, some missing. The data contain 250,000 to 350,000 clones, roughly 88% of them seen just once; the ten biggest clones take up about 0.9%. This CDR3 spans 17 amino acids. This rearrangement joins TRBV21-1 to TRBJ2-7; the table calls TRBD1, which could not be checked here. TRBV21-1 represents a pseudogene. The sequencing input was PBMCs. This receptor was taken from a woman aged 18-29 years in good health and CMV-seronegative. The CDR3 region has the DNA TGTGCCAGCAGCAAAGCATGGGGTCAGGGGTTTTCCTACGAGCAGTACTTC. It encodes CASSKAWGQGFSYEQYF.